This T cell receptor (beta chain) emerged from a study of shared clonotypes between healthy human individuals. The run depth of the assay was deep. In the original analysis: ImmunoSEQ output held junction-only sequences without quality scores, so filtering differed. Clones were sequenced by immunoSEQ multiplex PCR, and TCRdb holds only the in-frame ones, with some missing. V and J calls and clone size are as listed in that table; D and trimming were resolved from the DNA. The repertoire holds some 2,100,000 clones, with about 92% as singletons. On this clone itself: Antigen specificity is unknown.

Findings of the study overall: Several donors had roughly 5% of their naive CD4 clonotypes in common.

The CDR3 is 15 residues long. Looked up from germline, CDR1 is SGHTA and CDR2 is FQGNSA. Trimming cost V 3 bases and J 5 bases; bases outside gene matches: 3. CD45RO negativity and positive selection for CCR7 defined naive CD8 cells, a population that excluded terminally differentiated effector memory CD45RA+ cells. The specimen sequenced was naive CD8+ T cells from PBMCs. This receptor was identified in a man between 18 and 35 years old in good health. Some clones in this sample may be carry-over from other donors' samples. The chain uses TRBV7-2 and TRBJ2-1; 11 nucleotides match TRBD1. The CDR3 DNA sequence: TGTGCCAGCAGCTTGGACAGGGGGCCACACAATGAGCAGTTCTTC. It translates to CASSLDRGPHNEQFF.